A single sample gave rise to the 10 T cell receptor beta chains below, sequenced in a study of blood T cells in healthy people across ages. A J-beta primer mix and a sample-barcoded 5' primer were used in a second PCR of about 7 to 12 cycles. TCRdb processed the 5' RACE reads anew with MiXCR; each CDR3 protein has one entry. The data show just under 900,000 distinct CDR3 sequences, 29% seen once. The sequenced sample was blood. The receptors originated from a woman at least 80 years old in good health.

This clonotype was seen repeatedly, ten times or more. This chain links TRBV18 with TRBJ2-5; the D gene is possibly TRBD1 (5 bases). The V and J ends lost 3 bases and 2 bases respectively, with 10 bases between them. The CDR3 has 14 residues. Per the germline V gene, CDR1 is KGHSH and CDR2 is LQKENI. This chain's CDR3 is CASSPTVSQETQYF. CDR3 sequence (DNA): TGTGCCAGCTCACCGACAGTGTCACAAGAGACCCAGTACTTC.

This clonotype was counted between two and nine times. This chain links TRBV6-2 or TRBV6-3 with TRBJ1-1; maybe TRBD1 (5 bases). Trimming took off 0 bases at V and 3 bases at J, with 14 bases between the two ends. The CDR3 loop spans 16 amino acids. CDR1 MNHEY and CDR2 SVGEGT come from the germline V gene. For the CDR3, the DNA is TGTGCCAGCAGTTACTCGGCGCGGGACCCTTACACTGAAGCTTTCTTT. Its protein is CASSYSARDPYTEAFF.

On this clonotype: A much more abundant neighbour one base away suggests this may be a read error. This chain uses TRBV20-1 with TRBJ2-5; no clear D gene. There are 14 residues in the CDR3. Germline assignment: CDR1 DFQATT and CDR2 SNEGSKA (reference sequence). The CDR3 protein is CRARRMGIGETQYF. The CDR3 region has the DNA TGCAGGGCTAGGAGAATGGGGATAGGTGAGACCCAGTACTTC.

In its sample, this clonotype was seen many times. The gene calls are TRBV29-1 and TRBJ2-5; 10 nucleotides line up with TRBD2. The length of the CDR3 is 15 residues. J gave up 5 bases and V 4 bases, and 10 bases lay outside the gene matches. Germline V gives CDR1 SQVTM, CDR2 ANQGSEA. The CDR3 DNA sequence: TGCAGCGTTGTTAGTCTAGCGGGGGCCCTGGAGACCCAGTACTTC. It codes for CSVVSLAGALETQYF.

This clonotype has more than one count but fewer than ten. The rearrangement joins TRBV21-1 to TRBJ2-7; the tabulated D call, TRBD1, remains unverified against the DNA. TRBV21-1 is a pseudogene locus. The CDR3 consists of 15 residues. The CDR3: CASSKGHSMSYEQYF. The CDR3 DNA follows: TGTGCCAGCAGTAAGGGACATTCCATGAGCTACGAGCAGTACTTC.

Notes on this clonotype: Mismatch with germline at one junction end may stem from a read error. The chain couples TRBV3-1 to TRBJ2-1; D possibly corresponds to TRBD2 (5 bases). This CDR3 spans 14 amino acids. The V gene's germline CDR1 is LGHDT and CDR2 YNNKEL (reference sequence). In DNA form, the CDR3 reads TGTGCCAGCAGCCGACCAGCGGTTGGCAATAAGCAGTTCTTC. Residues: CASSRPAVGNKQFF.

This sequence joins TRBV6-2 or TRBV6-3 and TRBJ1-5, with TRBD1 as a possible D gene (6 bases). Germline CDR1 and CDR2: MNHEY and SVGEGT. The germline V and J ends were trimmed by 7 bases and 7 bases, with 14 bases remaining between them. This CDR3 region has 13 residues. The CDR3 sequence is CASTLQGGQPQHF. Here the CDR3 DNA reads TGTGCCAGCACCCTACAGGGTGGCCAGCCCCAGCATTTT.

This clonotype was counted at least ten times. V gene TRBV7-2 combines with J gene TRBJ2-3; D possibly uses TRBD1 or TRBD2 (6 bases each). The V gene lost 5 bases and the J gene lost 2 bases, with 11 bases spanning the gap. CDR3 length: 14 amino acids. The V gene's germline CDR1 is SGHTA and CDR2 FQGNSA. The CDR3 sequence is CASSPGGHTDTQYF. In DNA, the CDR3 is TGTGCCAGCAGCCCTGGGGGGCACACAGATACGCAGTATTTT.

The chain employs TRBV6-2 or TRBV6-3 and TRBJ2-4; D could derive from TRBD1 or TRBD2 (5 bases each). The J call may be wrong; the DNA end is better matched by TRBJ2-7. This CDR3 is built from 16 residues. Per the germline V gene, CDR1 is MNHEY and CDR2 is SVGEGT. DNA for the CDR3: TGTGCCAGCAGGCAAAGGTTATGGGGGACCTCCTACGAGCAGTACTTC. Encoded protein: CASRQRLWGTSYEQYF.

This clonotype was seen only a few times. The chain combines TRBV6-1 with TRBJ1-1; D is ambiguous. The V and J ends lost 4 bases and 8 bases respectively, with 11 bases between them. The CDR3 is 12 residues long. Germline CDR1 and CDR2: MNHNS and SASEGT. In DNA, the CDR3 is TGTGCCAGCAGTGCGGTCTTTAACGAAGCTTTCTTT. This sequence encodes CASSAVFNEAFF.